One T cell receptor beta chain is described in this entry. This sample stems from a study of cytomegalovirus exposure and HLA in healthy donors. The PCR employed 60 Vbeta primers together with 13 Jbeta primers. Only in-frame clones appear in the TCRdb table, and some are missing; sequencing was by immunoSEQ multiplex PCR. The sample has some 180,000 clones; 65% to 90% are singletons. The V segment lost 5 bases and the J segment 12 bases; nucleotides outside the gene matches: 10. CDR3 length equals 13 residues. CDR1 is MNHEY and CDR2 is SVGAGI in the germline V gene. Nominally healthy donors provided the samples, though records likely missed some immune exposures.

The V call is TRBV6-5, the J call TRBJ2-1, with 7 bases lining up with TRBD2. The TCR originated in a woman in her forties or fifties in good health and CMV-seronegative. The sequenced sample consisted of PBMCs. The CDR3 region is CASSLAGEIGQFF. The CDR3 DNA reads as TGTGCCAGCAGTCTGGCGGGGGAGATCGGGCAGTTCTTC.